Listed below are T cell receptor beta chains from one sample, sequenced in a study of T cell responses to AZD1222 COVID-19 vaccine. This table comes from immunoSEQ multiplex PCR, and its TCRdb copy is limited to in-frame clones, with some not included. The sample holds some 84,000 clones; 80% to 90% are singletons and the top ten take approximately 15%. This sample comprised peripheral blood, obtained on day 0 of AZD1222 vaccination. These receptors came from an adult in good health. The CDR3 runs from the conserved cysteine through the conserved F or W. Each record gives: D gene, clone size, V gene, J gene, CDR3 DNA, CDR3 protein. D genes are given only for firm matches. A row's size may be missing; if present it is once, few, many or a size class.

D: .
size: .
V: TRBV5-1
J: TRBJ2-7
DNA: TGCGCCAGCAGCTTAACTCCGGGACACAGATCCTACGAGCAGTACTTC
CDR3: CASSLTPGHRSYEQYF

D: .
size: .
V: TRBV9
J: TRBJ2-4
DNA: TGTGCCAGCAGCGGAGACAGTACTCTGTACTTC
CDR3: CASSGDSTLYF

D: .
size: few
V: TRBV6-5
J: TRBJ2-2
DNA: TGTGCCAGCAGTTACGTAGTCAACACCGGGGAGCTGTTTTTT
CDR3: CASSYVVNTGELFF

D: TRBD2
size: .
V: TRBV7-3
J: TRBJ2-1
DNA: TGTGCCAGCAGCAGCCCGGGACTAGCGGGAGGGAACTACAATGAGCAGTTCTTC
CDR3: CASSSPGLAGGNYNEQFF

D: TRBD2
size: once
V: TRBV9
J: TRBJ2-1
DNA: TGTGCCAGCAGCGTAGGCCCAGCGGGAGGTGCCTACAATGAGCAGTTCTTC
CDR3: CASSVGPAGGAYNEQFF

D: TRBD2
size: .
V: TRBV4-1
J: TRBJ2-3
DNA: TGCGCCAGCAGCCAAGATGGGGGCCTAGCGGGAGGTGGTGATACGCAGTATTTT
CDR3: CASSQDGGLAGGGDTQYF

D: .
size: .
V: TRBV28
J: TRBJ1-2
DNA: TGTGCCAGCAGTTTTGGGGTTGTCTATGGCTACACCTTC
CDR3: CASSFGVVYGYTF

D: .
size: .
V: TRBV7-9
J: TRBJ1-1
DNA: TGTGCCAGCAGCCCCCCGGACGGGTGGACTGAAGCTTTCTTT
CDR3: CASSPPDGWTEAFF

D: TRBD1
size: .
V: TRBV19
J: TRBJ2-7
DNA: TGTGCCAGTAGTCCGGACAGGTACAGCGAGCAGTACTTC
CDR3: CASSPDRYSEQYF

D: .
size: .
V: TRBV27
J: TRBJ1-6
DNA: TGTGCCAGCAGTATTCAGGGTGGCTATAATTCACCCCTCCACTTT
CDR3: CASSIQGGYNSPLHF

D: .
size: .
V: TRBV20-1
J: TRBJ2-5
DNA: TGCAGTGTACTGAAAAGGGAGACCCAGTACTTC
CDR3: CSVLKRETQYF

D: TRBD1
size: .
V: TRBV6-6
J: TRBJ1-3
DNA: TGTGCCAGCAGTTACGGAGGGGGCGCGGGAGGAAACACCATATATTTT
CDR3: CASSYGGGAGGNTIYF

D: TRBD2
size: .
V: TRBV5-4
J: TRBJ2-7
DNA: TGTGCCAGCAGCTCTCGGACTAGCGGGAGCCACGAGCAGTACTTC
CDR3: CASSSRTSGSHEQYF

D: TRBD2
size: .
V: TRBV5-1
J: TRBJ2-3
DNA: TGCGCCAGCAGCTTTGCTAGCGGGACCACAGATACGCAGTATTTT
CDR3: CASSFASGTTDTQYF

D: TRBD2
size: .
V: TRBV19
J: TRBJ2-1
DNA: TGTGCCAGTATGGGGGCTAGCGGGGGAGATGAGCAGTTCTTC
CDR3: CASMGASGGDEQFF

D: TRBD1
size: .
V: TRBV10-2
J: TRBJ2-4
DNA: TGCGCCAGCACCGAAGGGACAGCTCTAAAAAACATTCAGTACTTC
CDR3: CASTEGTALKNIQYF

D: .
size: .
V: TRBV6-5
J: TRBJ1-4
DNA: TGTGCCAGCAGTTACGGGGAGGCGGAAAAACTGTTTTTT
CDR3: CASSYGEAEKLFF

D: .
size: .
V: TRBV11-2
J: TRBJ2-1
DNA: TGTGCCAGCAGCTTAGAACCCCGCAGGGTGGAGTTCTTC
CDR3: CASSLEPRRVEFF

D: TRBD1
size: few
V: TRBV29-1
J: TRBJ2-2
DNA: TGCAGCGTTGAACTGGGACAGAGGAACACCGGGGAGCTGTTTTTT
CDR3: CSVELGQRNTGELFF

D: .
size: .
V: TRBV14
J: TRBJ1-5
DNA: TGTGCCAGCAGCCAAGACGGTAACAGACATAGCAATCAGCCCCAGCATTTT
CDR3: CASSQDGNRHSNQPQHF

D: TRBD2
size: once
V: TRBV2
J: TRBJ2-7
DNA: TGTGCCAGCAGTGAATCGCCGGGACTAGAGTACTTC
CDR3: CASSESPGLEYF

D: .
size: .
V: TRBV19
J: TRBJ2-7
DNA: TGTGCCAGCTCCCGAAGGGGGGAGGGCTACGAGCAGTACTTC
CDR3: CASSRRGEGYEQYF

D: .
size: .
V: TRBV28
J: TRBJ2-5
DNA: TGTGCCAGCAGTTTAAGTCCGTCAGTGCGGCAGACCCAGTACTTC
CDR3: CASSLSPSVRQTQYF

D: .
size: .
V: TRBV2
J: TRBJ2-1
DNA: TGTGCCACAAAGGACCCCATGAGCAATGAGCAGTTCTTC
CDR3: CATKDPMSNEQFF

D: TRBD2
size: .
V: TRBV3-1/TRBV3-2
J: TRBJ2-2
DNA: TGTGCCAGCAGCCAAGCGGGGACTAGCGGGCCGCTGTTTTTT
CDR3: CASSQAGTSGPLFF

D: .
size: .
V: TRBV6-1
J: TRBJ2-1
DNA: TGTGCCAGCAGTGTGGAGGCAGATAGCTCCTACAATGAGCAGTTCTTC
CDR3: CASSVEADSSYNEQFF

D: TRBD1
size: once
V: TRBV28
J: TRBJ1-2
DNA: TGTGCCAGCAGTAACTCAGGGGGCGCGGGCTATGGCTACACCTTC
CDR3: CASSNSGGAGYGYTF

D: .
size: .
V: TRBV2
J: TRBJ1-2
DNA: TGTGCCAGCACCCCTAATCGAGGGGCCCAGTCGCATGGCTACACCTTC
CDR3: CASTPNRGAQSHGYTF

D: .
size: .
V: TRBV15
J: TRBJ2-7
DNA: TGTGCCACCAGCCCAATGGGACCGCCCGGGCAGTACTTC
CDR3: CATSPMGPPGQYF

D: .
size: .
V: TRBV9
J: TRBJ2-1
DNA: TGTGCCAGCAGCGTAGTGGGGGGGCCATACAATGAGCAGTTCTTC
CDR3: CASSVVGGPYNEQFF

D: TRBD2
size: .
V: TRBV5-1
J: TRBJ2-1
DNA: TGCGCCAGCAGCTTAAAGGGACTAGCTTACAATGAGCAGTTCTTC
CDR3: CASSLKGLAYNEQFF

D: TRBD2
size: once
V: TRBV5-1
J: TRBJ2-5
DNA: TGCGCCAGCAGCCGAGCAGCTGTAGCGGGAGCTCAAGAGACCCAGTACTTC
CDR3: CASSRAAVAGAQETQYF

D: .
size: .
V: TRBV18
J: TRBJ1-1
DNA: TGTGCCAGCTCACCCGGTCCAGCTGAAGCTTTCTTT
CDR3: CASSPGPAEAFF